Reported below is one T cell receptor beta chain. Antigen unknown. The entry originates in a study of T cell responses to AZD1222 COVID-19 vaccine. Sequenced by immunoSEQ multiplex PCR; TCRdb stores in-frame clones only, minus some. The repertoire includes some 110,000 clones, around nine tenths of them detected once, and approximately 3.4% sits in the top ten. Findings and limits, study-wide: Vaccination with two AZD1222 doses was followed by a rise in Spike-specific TCR breadth and depth.

Trimming took 2 bases from V and 12 from J; bases not matched to a gene: 20. The length of the CDR3 is 18 residues. The germline CDR1 and CDR2 sequences are SGHDN and FVKESK. Sequencing used peripheral blood, obtained 28 days after the second AZD1222 dose. The chain is built from TRBV14 and TRBJ2-1; TRBD1 matches 9 bases. The clonotype was recovered from an adult who received the AZD1222 COVID-19 vaccine. Here the CDR3 reads CASSQLSPGTGRWPWQFF. The CDR3 nucleotides are TGTGCCAGCAGCCAATTGAGTCCCGGGACAGGGAGGTGGCCTTGGCAGTTCTTC.